This TCR beta chain originates from a study of blood T cell repertoires in COVID-19. Authors' data handling: Amplification of reference gene primers was used by the study to estimate nucleated cell counts. The assay was immunoSEQ multiplex PCR, and TCRdb's table has in-frame clones only and misses some. That table furnishes V, J and clone size, whereas the DNA furnished D and trimming. Of tens of thousands of clones listed, around 85% are singletons. CDR3 length: 16 residues. The chain recombines TRBV21-1 with TRBJ2-1; the table's D call TRBD2 went unverified against the DNA. TRBV21-1 is termed a pseudogene. The sample taken for sequencing was peripheral blood. The source is a man aged 80 or over in a cohort sampled during active COVID-19. CDR3 amino acids: CASFGLALDSYNEQFF. CDR3 nucleotides: TGTGCCAGTTTTGGACTAGCCTTGGACTCCTACAATGAGCAGTTCTTC.